This T cell receptor beta chain derives from a study of cytomegalovirus exposure and HLA in healthy donors. This clone was recorded only once. Its cognate antigen is unknown. Amplification used 60 Vbeta primers and 13 Jbeta primers. The assay was immunoSEQ multiplex PCR, and TCRdb's table has in-frame clones only and misses some. Of 150,000 or so clones listed, around 73% are singletons. Regarding the study as a whole: In vitro, a few CMV-associated chains proved specific for CMV antigens. Per a prior analysis, the majority of TCR beta V segments were productive roughly 90% or roughly 30% of the time.

The ends were cut back, 0 bases at V and 7 bases at J, with 8 bases in the middle. Germline V gene data show CDR1 as SGHRS and CDR2 as YFSETQ. This CDR3 region has 13 residues. Regarding donors, all were healthy bone marrow donors. The chain links TRBV5-1 to TRBJ2-1, with D possibly matching TRBD2 (5 bases). The TCR comes from a woman in her late teens or twenties in good health and CMV-seronegative. The material sequenced was PBMCs. CDR3 region: CASSLGPGNEQFF. CDR3 DNA sequence: TGCGCCAGCAGCTTGGGACCGGGGAATGAGCAGTTCTTC.